The source of this T cell receptor (beta chain) is a study of T-cell memory formation after mild COVID-19. Using its own MiXCR run on the 5' RACE reads, TCRdb lists one record per CDR3 protein. The data contain roughly 580,000 distinct CDR3 sequences, more than 15% of them singletons. This clonotype was seen a few times. The sample was PBMCs or a T cell subset sorted from them (not recorded which). This TCR was sampled from an adult woman who had mild COVID-19 (a few samples of this study predate the infection). Cell type and time point are not known.

CDR3 DNA sequence: TGTGCCAGCAGTTACGGGACAGGGGGCGTCTATGGCTACACCTTC. Translating gives CASSYGTGGVYGYTF. The chain carries TRBV6-5 and TRBJ1-2, with 12 nucleotides matching TRBD1. Germline V lookup: CDR1 MNHEY, CDR2 SVGAGI. The CDR3 length is 15 residues. Trimming took 2 bases from V and 4 from J; bases not matched to a gene: 2.